The clone carrying this T cell receptor beta chain was counted a single time. This was the immunoSEQ v3 assay. The assay was immunoSEQ multiplex PCR, and TCRdb's table has in-frame clones only and misses some. The sample contains 95,000 or so clones, roughly two thirds of which appear only once. Time point: pre-treatment sample, taken before nivolumab and TIL therapy. The tumor samples were excised metastases, mostly pleural nodules or supraclavicular lymph nodes. Adults with stage 4 NSCLC were enrolled in a phase I trial. The data stem from a study of TIL therapy for anti-PD-1-resistant metastatic lung cancer. Study context: Tumors carried a median about 1.5 non-synonymous mutations per megabase.

Looked up from germline, CDR1 is SGHNT and CDR2 is YENEEA. V shed 3 bases, J shed 1 base, and the junction held 0 bases outside the gene matches. This CDR3 spans 14 amino acids. This material consisted of tumor tissue, taken at baseline. This clonotype originated in a person between 30 and 80 years old with non-small cell lung cancer. J is TRBJ1-1 and V is TRBV11-3, with 9 bases aligning to TRBD1. The CDR3 sequence: CASSLDRGNTEAFF. The CDR3 DNA sequence: TGTGCCAGCAGCTTGGACAGGGGGAACACTGAAGCTTTCTTT. The complete variable domain, with remaining parts taken from reference TRBV11-3 and TRBJ1-1, reads EAGVVQSPRYKIIEKKQPVAFWCNPISGHNTLYWYLQNLGQGPELLIRYENEEAVDDSQLPKDRFSAERLKGVDSTLKIQPAELGDSAVYLCASSLDRGNTEAFFGQGTRLTVV.